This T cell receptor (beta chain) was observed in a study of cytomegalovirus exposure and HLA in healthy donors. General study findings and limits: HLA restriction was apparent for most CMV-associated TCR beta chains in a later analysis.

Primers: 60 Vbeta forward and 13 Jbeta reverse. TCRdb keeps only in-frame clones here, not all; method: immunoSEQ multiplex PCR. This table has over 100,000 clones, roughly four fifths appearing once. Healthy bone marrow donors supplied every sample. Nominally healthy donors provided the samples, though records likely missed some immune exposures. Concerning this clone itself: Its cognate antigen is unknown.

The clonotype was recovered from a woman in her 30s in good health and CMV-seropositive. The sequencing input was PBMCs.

In nucleotides, the CDR3 is TGTGCCAGTGGGTCCCAGGGGGCCATGACACAGTATTTT. This encodes CASGSQGAMTQYF. The rearrangement uses TRBV19 and TRBJ2-3; TRBD1 matches at 8 bases. Germline V gene data show CDR1 as LNHDA and CDR2 as SQIVND (reference sequence). The J segment lost 12 bases and the V segment lost 8 bases, leaving 13 bases of the junction unmatched. The CDR3 is made up of 13 amino acids.